Below, 13 T cell receptor beta chains from the same sample are listed, as sequenced in a study of tumor and adjacent non-tumor tissue in lung cancer. TCRbeta libraries were built with three rounds of nested PCR, modified from ARM-PCR. TCRdb reanalysed the multiplex PCR reads using MiXCR and keeps one entry per CDR3 protein. Among approximately 68,000 distinct CDR3 sequences listed, about 80% were seen once. The template was RNA from unsorted bulk tissue. Material for sequencing was lung tumor tissue. These receptors were collected from a man aged 55 to 69 with non-small cell lung cancer.

The V gene is TRBV20-1, the J gene TRBJ2-7; possibly TRBD1 or TRBD2 for D (6 bases each). CDR1 is DFQATT, CDR2 SNEGSKA, per germline (reference sequence). The CDR3 spans 12 residues. The CDR3 protein is CNARGEDYEQYF. The CDR3 bases are TGCAATGCGAGGGGGGAAGACTACGAGCAGTACTTC.

This clonotype has only a few counts. A much larger clone lies one base from this, so it may be a read error. The rearrangement joins TRBV29-1 to TRBJ2-3, with TRBD1 matching 10 bases. The germline V gene has CDR1 SQVTM and CDR2 ANQGSEA. This CDR3 spans 16 amino acids. The CDR3 loop is CSVGTTGTGVADKQYF. The CDR3, as DNA: TGCAGCGTCGGTACAACCGGGACAGGGGTCGCAGATAAGCAGTATTTT.

Regarding this clonotype: The junction differs from germline at one of its ends, possibly a read error. The chain is built from TRBV11-1 and TRBJ2-5; perhaps TRBD1 as D (5 bases). Germline values: CDR1 SGHAT, CDR2 FQDESV (reference sequence). The CDR3 consists of 15 residues. CDR3 protein: CSSSPRGANGETQYF. CDR3 DNA sequence: TGTTCCAGCAGCCCCCGTGGGGCCAATGGAGAGACCCAATACTTC.

This clonotype was seen ten or more times. The chain is built from TRBV20-1 and TRBJ2-1; 14 bases line up with TRBD2. With V trimmed by 5 bases and J by 1 base, 4 bases remained unmatched. Per germline, CDR1 DFQATT and CDR2 SNEGSKA (reference sequence). The CDR3 is 16 amino acids. The CDR3 DNA reads TGCAGTGCTGGACTAGCGGGAGGTGGTTCCTACAATGAGCAGTTCTTC. Translation: CSAGLAGGGSYNEQFF.

Details on this clonotype: At one boundary the junction diverges from the germline segment, which might be a read error. The genes are TRBV5-4 and TRBJ2-3, with 9 bases that match TRBD1. This CDR3 contains 12 residues. Germline values: CDR1 SGHNT, CDR2 YYREEE (reference sequence). The CDR3 DNA sequence: TGTGCCAACAGCTGGGACAGGGTGGCGCAGTATTTT. Protein: CANSWDRVAQYF.

Concerning this clonotype itself: The CDR3 carries no conserved terminal phenylalanine or tryptophan, so it likely arises from a read error. This chain uses TRBV6-5 with TRBJ2-5; D is undetermined. The CDR3 extends over 13 amino acids. Germline V gives CDR1 MNHEY, CDR2 SVGAGI. Deletions cut 7 bases from V and 5 bases from J, with 14 bases between. CDR3 DNA: TGTGCCAGCAAGGGAACGGCCCGGGAGACCCAGTACTTA. Translating it yields CASKGTARETQYL.

Points on this clonotype: The germline gene is not matched at one end of the junction; a read error may be the cause. The genes are TRBV12-3 or TRBV12-4 and TRBJ2-7; D ambiguous. The CDR3 has 14 amino acids. The CDR3 is CVSSFLGNSYEQNF. CDR3 DNA: TGTGTCAGCAGTTTTCTTGGGAACTCCTACGAGCAGAACTTC.

This clonotype occurred once. A junction end diverges from the germline sequence, so it may reflect a read error. This rearrangement joins TRBV6-5 to TRBJ2-7; D is possibly TRBD1 (6 bases). Looked up from germline, CDR1 is MNHEY and CDR2 is SVGAGI. The CDR3 runs 15 residues. In DNA, the CDR3 is TGTGCCAGCTGTTACGGAGCTGGACAGATTTACGAGCAGTACTTC. Translation: CASCYGAGQIYEQYF.

The chain has TRBV29-1 and TRBJ2-7, with 10 bases matching TRBD1. Germline lookup yields CDR1 SQVTM and CDR2 ANQGSEA. CDR3 length: 12 amino acids. Written as DNA, the CDR3 is TGCATCGGAGGGACAGGGGCCTACGAGCAGTACTTC. Translating gives CIGGTGAYEQYF.

The sample holds many counts of this clonotype. This chain connects TRBV20-1 to TRBJ2-5; D gene uncertain. This CDR3 has 13 residues. With 3 bases removed from V and 7 bases from J, the gap between germline ends came to 15 bases. Germline V gives CDR1 DFQATT, CDR2 SNEGSKA (reference sequence). The CDR3 loop reads CSASKEASGTQYF. The CDR3 coding sequence is TGCAGTGCTAGCAAGGAAGCCTCGGGGACCCAGTACTTC.

Worth noting for this clonotype: Germline is not matched at one junction end, which may reflect a read error. The rearrangement uses TRBV20-1 and TRBJ2-2; D gene unclear. The length of the CDR3 is 13 residues. Germline CDR1 DFQATT, CDR2 SNEGSKA (reference sequence). CDR3 sequence reads: CSASAANTVELFF. CDR3 sequence (DNA): TGCAGTGCTAGTGCAGCGAATACCGTGGAGCTGTTTTTT.

As concerns this clonotype: At one boundary the junction diverges from the germline segment, which might be a read error. V is TRBV5-4 and J is TRBJ1-6, with 7 bases lining up with TRBD1. The CDR3 extends over 15 amino acids. Germline V gene data show CDR1 as SGHNT and CDR2 as YYREEE (reference sequence). CDR3 loop: CARSGETGRNSPLHF. Written as DNA, the CDR3 is TGTGCCAGGAGCGGAGAGACAGGGAGAAATTCACCACTCCACTTT. Complete variable domain (other parts from reference TRBV5-4 and TRBJ1-6): ETGVTQSPTHLIKTRGQQVTLRCSSQSGHNTVSWYQQALGQGPQFIFQYYREEENGRGNFPPRFSGLQFPNYSSELNVNALELDDSALYLCARSGETGRNSPLHFGNGTRLTVT.

The V and J genes are TRBV29-1 and TRBJ1-1; D remains unclear. Germline CDR1 reads SQVTM; CDR2 reads ANQGSEA. The CDR3 is 13 amino acids. The CDR3 loop reads CSVNGGMNTEAFF. The DNA of the CDR3 is TGCAGTGTCAACGGAGGGATGAACACTGAAGCTTTCTTT. The full variable domain, in which reference TRBV29-1 and TRBJ1-1 provide the parts outside the CDR3, is SAVISQKPSRDICQRGTSLTIQCQVDSQVTMMFWYRQQPGQSLTLIATANQGSEATYESGFVIDKFPISRPNLTFSTLTVSNMSPEDSSIYLCSVNGGMNTEAFFGQGTRLTVV.